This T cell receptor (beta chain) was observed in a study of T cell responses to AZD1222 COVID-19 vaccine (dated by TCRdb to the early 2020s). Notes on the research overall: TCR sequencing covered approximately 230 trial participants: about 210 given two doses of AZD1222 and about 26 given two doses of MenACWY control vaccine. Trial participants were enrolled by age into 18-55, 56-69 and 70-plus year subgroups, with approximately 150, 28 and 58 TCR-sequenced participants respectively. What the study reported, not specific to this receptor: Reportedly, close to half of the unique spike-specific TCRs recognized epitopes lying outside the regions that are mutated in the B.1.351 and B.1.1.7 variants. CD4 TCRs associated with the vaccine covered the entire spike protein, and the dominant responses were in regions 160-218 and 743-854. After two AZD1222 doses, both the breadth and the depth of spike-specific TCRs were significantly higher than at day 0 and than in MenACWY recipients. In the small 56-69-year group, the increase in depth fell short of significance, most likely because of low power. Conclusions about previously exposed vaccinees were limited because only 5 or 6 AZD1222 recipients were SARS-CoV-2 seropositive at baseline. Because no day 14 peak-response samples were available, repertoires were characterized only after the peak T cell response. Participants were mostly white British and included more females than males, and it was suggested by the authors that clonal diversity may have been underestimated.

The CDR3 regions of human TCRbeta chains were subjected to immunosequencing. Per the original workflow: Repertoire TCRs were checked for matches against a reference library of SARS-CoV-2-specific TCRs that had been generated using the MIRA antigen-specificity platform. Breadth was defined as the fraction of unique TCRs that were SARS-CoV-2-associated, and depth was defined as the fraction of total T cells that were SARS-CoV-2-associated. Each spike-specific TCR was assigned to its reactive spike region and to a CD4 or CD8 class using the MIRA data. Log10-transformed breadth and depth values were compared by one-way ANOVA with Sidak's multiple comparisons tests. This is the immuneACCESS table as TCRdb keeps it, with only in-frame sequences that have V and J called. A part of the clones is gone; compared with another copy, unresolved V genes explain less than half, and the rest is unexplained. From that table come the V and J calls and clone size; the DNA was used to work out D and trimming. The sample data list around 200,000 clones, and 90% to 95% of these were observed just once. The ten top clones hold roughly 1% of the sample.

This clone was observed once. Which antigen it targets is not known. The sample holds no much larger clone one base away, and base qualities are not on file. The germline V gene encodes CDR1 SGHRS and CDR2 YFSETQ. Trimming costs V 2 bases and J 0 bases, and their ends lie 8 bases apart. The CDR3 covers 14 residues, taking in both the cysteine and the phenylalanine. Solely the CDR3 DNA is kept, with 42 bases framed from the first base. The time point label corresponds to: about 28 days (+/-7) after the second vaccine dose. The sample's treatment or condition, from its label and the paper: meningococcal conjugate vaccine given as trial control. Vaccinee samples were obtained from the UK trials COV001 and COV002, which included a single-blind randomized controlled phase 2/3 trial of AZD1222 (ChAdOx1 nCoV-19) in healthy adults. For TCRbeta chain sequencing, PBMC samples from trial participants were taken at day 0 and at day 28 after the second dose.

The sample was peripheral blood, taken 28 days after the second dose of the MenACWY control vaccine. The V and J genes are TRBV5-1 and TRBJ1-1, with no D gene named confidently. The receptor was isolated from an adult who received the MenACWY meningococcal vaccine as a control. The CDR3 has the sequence CASSFSDVNTEAFF. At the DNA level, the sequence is TGCGCCAGCAGCTTTTCAGATGTGAACACTGAAGCTTTCTTT.